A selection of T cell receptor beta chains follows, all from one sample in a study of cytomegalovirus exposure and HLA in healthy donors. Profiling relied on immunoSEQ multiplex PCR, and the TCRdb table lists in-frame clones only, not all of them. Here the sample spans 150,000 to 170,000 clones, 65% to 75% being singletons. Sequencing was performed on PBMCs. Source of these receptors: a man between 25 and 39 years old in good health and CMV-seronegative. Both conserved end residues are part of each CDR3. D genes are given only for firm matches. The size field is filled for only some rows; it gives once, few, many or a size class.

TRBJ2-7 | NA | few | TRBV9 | TGTGCCAGCAGCGGGGAAGGGGAACTCCGAACTTTC | CASSGEGELRTF
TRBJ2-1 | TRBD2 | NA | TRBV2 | TGTGCCAGCAGTGAAATGGGACTAGGTTACAATGAGCAGTTCTTC | CASSEMGLGYNEQFF
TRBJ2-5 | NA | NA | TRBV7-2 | TGTGCCAGCAGTCTTAGGGGGGAGACCCAGTACTTC | CASSLRGETQYF
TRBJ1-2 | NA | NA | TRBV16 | TGTGCCAGCAGCCAATCTAGGCAGGAAACATACACCTTC | CASSQSRQETYTF
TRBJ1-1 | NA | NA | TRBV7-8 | TGTGCCAGCAGCTTAGCGGGCGGGAGCACTGAAGCTTTCTTT | CASSLAGGSTEAFF
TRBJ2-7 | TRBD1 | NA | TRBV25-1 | TGTGCCAGCAGTGGGTCGGGACAGGGAGTGCCCTACGAGCAGTACTTC | CASSGSGQGVPYEQYF
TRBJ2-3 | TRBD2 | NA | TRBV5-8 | TGTGCCAGCAGCTTAGGACAAGGCGGGGGGGCCTGGTCGGATACGCAGTATTTT | CASSLGQGGGAWSDTQYF
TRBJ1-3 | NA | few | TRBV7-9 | TGTGCCAGCAGCTTAGGGGCCGGGGGAAACTCTGGAAACACCATATATTTT | CASSLGAGGNSGNTIYF
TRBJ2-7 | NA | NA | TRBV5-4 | TGTGCCAGCAGCTTAGGGACTTACGAGCAGTACTTC | CASSLGTYEQYF
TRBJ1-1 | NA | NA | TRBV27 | TGTGCCAGCAGTTTACCCCCGGGTACGGGCACTGAAGCTTTCTTT | CASSLPPGTGTEAFF
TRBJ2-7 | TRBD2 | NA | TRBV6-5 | TGTGCCAGCACCAAGGGGAGGGGCCCCTACGAGCAGTACTTC | CASTKGRGPYEQYF
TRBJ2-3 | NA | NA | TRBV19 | TGTGCCAGTAGTGCGAGCACAGATACGCAGTATTTT | CASSASTDTQYF
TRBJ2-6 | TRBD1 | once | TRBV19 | TGTGCCAGTAGTAGCCGGGACAGGGGACTTTCTGGGGCCAACGTCCTGACTTTC | CASSSRDRGLSGANVLTF
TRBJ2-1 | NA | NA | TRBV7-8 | TGTGCCAGCAGCTTACCGGAGCGGGTCAATGAGCAGTTCTTC | CASSLPERVNEQFF
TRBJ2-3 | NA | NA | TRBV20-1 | TGCAGTGCTATCCCAGCAGATACGCAGTATTTT | CSAIPADTQYF
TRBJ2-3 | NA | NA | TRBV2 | TGTGCCAGCAGCCCAGGAGGGCCGCAGTATTTT | CASSPGGPQYF
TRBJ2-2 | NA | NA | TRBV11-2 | TGTGCCAGCAGCTCAGCGACCGGGGAGCTGTTTTTT | CASSSATGELFF
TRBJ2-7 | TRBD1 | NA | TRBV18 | TGTGCCAGCTCACCCCCGACAGGGGCGGGCGAGCAGTACTTC | CASSPPTGAGEQYF
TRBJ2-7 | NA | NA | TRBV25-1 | TGTGCCAGCAGTGACCGACACCTTAGCTCCTACGAGCAGTACTTC | CASSDRHLSSYEQYF
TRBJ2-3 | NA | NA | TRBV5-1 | TGCGCCAGCAGCTTGGCTAGAGGCACAGATACGCAGTATTTT | CASSLARGTDTQYF
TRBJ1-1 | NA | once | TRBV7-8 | TGTGCCAGCAGCTTAGACGACAGAGCACTGAAGGGAGCTTTCTTT | CASSLDDRALKGAFF
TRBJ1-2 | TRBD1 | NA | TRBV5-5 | TGTGCCAGCAGCTTGCACAGGGGGTCCTATGGCTACACCTTC | CASSLHRGSYGYTF
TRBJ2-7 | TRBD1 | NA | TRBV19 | TGTGCCAGTAGTAATGGACAGGGTAGCGAGCAGTACTTC | CASSNGQGSEQYF
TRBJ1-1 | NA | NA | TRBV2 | TGTGCCAGCGCAACAGTCTCGGGGACTGAAGCTTTCTTT | CASATVSGTEAFF
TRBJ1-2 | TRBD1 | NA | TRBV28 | TGTGCCAGCAGTGGGACAGCTGGTCACTATGGCTACACCTTC | CASSGTAGHYGYTF
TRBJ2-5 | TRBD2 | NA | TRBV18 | TGTGCCAGCTCCCAACCGGGACTAGGGAGTTCGACCCAGTACTTC | CASSQPGLGSSTQYF
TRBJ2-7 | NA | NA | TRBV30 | TGTGCCTGGTCGTCCTACGAGCAGTACTTC | CAWSSYEQYF
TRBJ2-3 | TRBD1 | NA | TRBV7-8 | TGTGCCAGCAGCTTAAACAGGGGAAGCACAGATACGCAGTATTTT | CASSLNRGSTDTQYF
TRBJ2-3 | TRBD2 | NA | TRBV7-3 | TGTGCCAGCAGCTCCAGGGAGGGAATATCGCAGTATTTT | CASSSREGISQYF
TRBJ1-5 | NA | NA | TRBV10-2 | TGCGCCAGCAGCATACAGGGACGAAATCAGCCCCAGCATTTT | CASSIQGRNQPQHF
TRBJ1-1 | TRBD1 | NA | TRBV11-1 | TGTGCCAGCAGCTCGCCTACAGGGGTGAACACTGAAGCTTTCTTT | CASSSPTGVNTEAFF
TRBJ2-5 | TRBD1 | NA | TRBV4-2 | TGTGCCAGCAGCCACGGGACAGGGGGAGTGTCGGGAGAGACCCAGTACTTC | CASSHGTGGVSGETQYF